The 32 T cell receptor beta chains given below trace back to one sample, sequenced in a study of blood T cell repertoires in COVID-19. Sequencing used immunoSEQ multiplex PCR; TCRdb keeps in-frame clones, though not all of them. The table lists 150,000 to 200,000 clones, around 87% of them singletons, with around 2.7% in the top ten. The sequencing input was peripheral blood. These receptors were obtained from a man in his forties or fifties with active or convalescent COVID-19.

The rearrangement uses TRBV28 and TRBJ2-1; the match to TRBD1 covers 8 bases. This CDR3 is built from 12 residues. V lost 6 bases to trimming and J lost 6 bases; unmatched junction nucleotides: 1. Germline CDR1 and CDR2: MDHEN and SYDVKM. This chain's CDR3 is CASSRGPNEQFF. The DNA for the CDR3 is TGTGCCAGCAGCAGGGGGCCCAATGAGCAGTTCTTC.

As to this clone: This CDR3 is also generated by other DNA sequences in the sample. This chain connects TRBV7-2 to TRBJ2-5; 8 bases agree with TRBD2. CDR3 length: 14 amino acids. J lost 5 bases, V lost 2 bases, and 4 bases had no gene match. The germline V gene encodes CDR1 SGHTA and CDR2 FQGNSA. The CDR3 DNA reads TGTGCCAGCAGCTTATCGGGGGGGCGGGAGACCCAGTACTTC. This gives the protein CASSLSGGRETQYF.

V and J are TRBV6-6 and TRBJ2-7, with 15 positions matching TRBD2. The CDR3 extends over 15 amino acids. In germline, CDR1 is MNHNY, CDR2 SVGAGI (reference sequence). V was pared by 5 bases and J by 3 bases, with 2 bases of the junction left unmatched. The CDR3 nucleotides are TGTGCCAGCAGTCAGGGACTAGCGGGGGGCTACGAGCAGTACTTC. It yields the protein CASSQGLAGGYEQYF.

This clone was detected only a few times. This chain connects TRBV6-2 or TRBV6-3 to TRBJ1-5, with a possible D match to TRBD1 (5 bases). This CDR3 spans 15 amino acids. Trimming cost V 8 bases and J 0 bases, with 14 bases left between them. Germline V gene lookup returns CDR1 MNHEY and CDR2 SVGEGT. The CDR3 bases are TGTGCCAGCGGCCGGGGCCCGAATAGCAATCAGCCCCAGCATTTT. The encoded protein is CASGRGPNSNQPQHF.

This chain connects TRBV11-2 to TRBJ1-2, with 7 bases that match TRBD1. The V gene end was trimmed by 1 base and the J gene end by 4 bases; junction bases not matched to a gene: 9. Per the germline V gene, CDR1 is SGHAT and CDR2 is FQNNGV. CDR3 length equals 16 residues. CDR3 loop: CASSLVQSDRIYGYTF. The CDR3 DNA follows: TGTGCCAGCAGCTTAGTGCAGTCGGACAGGATCTATGGCTACACCTTC.

The chain combines TRBV5-1 with TRBJ1-2; 7 nucleotides match TRBD1. The CDR3 has 16 amino acids. The junction had 12 bases not matched to a gene; V was cut back by 3 bases and J by 4 bases. Germline V gene sequence: CDR1 SGHRS, CDR2 YFSETQ. The DNA of the CDR3 is TGCGCCAGCAGCTCAGTACTTAACAACAGGGGCTATGGCTACACCTTC. Translating gives CASSSVLNNRGYGYTF.

This chain links TRBV2 with TRBJ1-5, with D perhaps TRBD1 (6 bases). Germline V gene data show CDR1 as SNHLY and CDR2 as FYNNEI. This CDR3 is 21 amino acids long. V lost 5 bases to trimming and J lost 0 bases, with 29 bases between them. Written as DNA, the CDR3 is TGTGCCAGCAGTCTCTCCTCTTTACCGGGACATCAGAAGGGTAGCAATCAGCCCCAGCATTTT. The encoded protein is CASSLSSLPGHQKGSNQPQHF.

The CDR3 DNA reads TGTGCCAGCAGCCAGGGCGAGGCTGGCTACACCTTC. Its protein is CASSQGEAGYTF. The genes are TRBV7-2 and TRBJ1-2; D perhaps matches TRBD1 (5 bases). The V end was cut by 5 bases, the J end by 7 bases, with 11 bases between. The CDR3 totals 12 residues. The germline CDR1 and CDR2 sequences are SGHTA and FQGNSA.

This chain connects TRBV3-1 (or the pseudogene TRBV3-2) to TRBJ1-1; no definite D call. The V gene lost 1 base and the J gene lost 1 base, with 4 bases spanning the gap. The length of the CDR3 is 13 residues. Germline V lookup: CDR1 LGHDT, CDR2 YNNKEL (reference sequence). In DNA, the CDR3 is TGTGCCAGCAGCCAAGTATCGAACACTGAAGCTTTCTTT. Residues: CASSQVSNTEAFF.

J is TRBJ2-7 and V is TRBV7-2, with D possibly matching TRBD2 (7 bases). Germline V gives CDR1 SGHTA, CDR2 FQGNSA. V was clipped by 0 bases and J by 2 bases, with 11 bases between them. The CDR3 has 15 residues. DNA for the CDR3: TGTGCCAGCAGCTTAGCCCGGGGGGCAACCTACGAGCAGTACTTC. Translating it yields CASSLARGATYEQYF.

The rearrangement links TRBV28 to TRBJ2-7, with 8 bases aligning to TRBD2. Germline assignment: CDR1 MDHEN and CDR2 SYDVKM. The CDR3 loop spans 14 amino acids. J was trimmed by 3 bases and V by 5 bases; bases with no gene match: 6. CDR3: CASSRRGARYEQYF. Written as DNA, the CDR3 is TGTGCCAGCAGTAGGCGGGGGGCCCGCTACGAGCAGTACTTC.

In nucleotides, the CDR3 is TGTGCCAGCAGTTCCGGGACAGCGAATCCTGACTATGGCTACACCTTC. Encoded protein: CASSSGTANPDYGYTF. The V call is TRBV6-5, the J call TRBJ1-2, with 7 bases aligning to TRBD1. The CDR3 consists of 16 residues. Per the germline V gene, CDR1 is MNHEY and CDR2 is SVGAGI. V trimming: 4 bases; J trimming: 3 bases; junction bases outside the gene matches: 11.

This chain connects TRBV29-1 to TRBJ2-7, with 9 bases matching TRBD1. Unmatched junction bases numbered 10, after V lost 1 base and J lost 9 bases. The CDR3 contains 14 residues. Germline-derived CDR1 and CDR2 are SQVTM and ANQGSEA. The CDR3: CSVEVERQGGAQYF. In DNA, the CDR3 is TGCAGCGTTGAAGTCGAGCGACAGGGGGGCGCGCAGTACTTC.

The J gene is TRBJ1-1, the V gene TRBV30; D is undetermined. CDR3 size: 16 residues. Germline V CDR1 and CDR2: GTSNPN, SVGIG (reference sequence). V lost 0 bases to trimming and J lost 8 bases, with 22 bases between them. The CDR3 nucleotides read TGTGCCTGGAGTGTACCGCCCCCAGGCCCGGGGATAGAAGCTTTCTTT. Translated, it gives CAWSVPPPGPGIEAFF. Together with reference TRBV30 and TRBJ1-1, the CDR3 gives the full variable domain: SQTIHQWPATLVQPVGSPLSLECTVEGTSNPNLYWYRQAAGRGLQLLFYSVGIGQISSEVPQNLSASRPQDRQFILSSKKLLLSDSGFYLCAWSVPPPGPGIEAFFGQGTRLTVV.

The CDR3 region is CASSISPRRGSNQPQHF. The CDR3 DNA sequence: TGTGCCAGTAGTATCAGCCCCCGACGGGGGAGCAATCAGCCCCAGCATTTT. The V and J genes are TRBV19 and TRBJ1-5, with D tentatively TRBD1 (5 bases). Trimming shortened V by 3 bases and J by 1 base, and 16 bases separated the two germline ends. Germline V gene lookup returns CDR1 LNHDA and CDR2 SQIVND (reference sequence). There are 17 residues in the CDR3.

This sequence joins TRBV6-2 or TRBV6-3 and TRBJ2-1, with D unresolved. Trimming took 6 bases from V and 4 from J, leaving 22 bases between them. The length of the CDR3 is 17 residues. Germline CDR1 and CDR2: MNHEY and SVGEGT. The CDR3, as DNA: TGTGCCAGCAGCCCTCACAGTGCACTTCCCCTTTACAATGAGCAGTTCTTC. It encodes CASSPHSALPLYNEQFF.

Points on this clone: This CDR3 is also generated by other DNA sequences in the sample. The chain uses TRBV6-5 and TRBJ1-5, with 9 positions matching TRBD1. CDR1 and CDR2 from the germline V gene are MNHEY and SVGAGI. V shed 6 bases, J shed 4 bases, and the junction held 4 bases outside the gene matches. The CDR3 runs 14 residues. For the CDR3, the DNA is TGTGCCAGCAGCTGGACAGGGGAAAATCAGCCCCAGCATTTT. Its protein product is CASSWTGENQPQHF.

The gene calls are TRBV5-1 and TRBJ2-5, with D possibly matching TRBD2 (5 bases). CDR1 is SGHRS, CDR2 YFSETQ, per germline. The CDR3 totals 13 residues. V gave up 4 bases and J gave up 2 bases, with 9 bases separating them. The CDR3 nucleotides read TGCGCCAGCAGCGCGGGTAGGCAAGAGACCCAGTACTTC. Residues: CASSAGRQETQYF.

Only one count was recorded for this clone. This chain connects TRBV6-1 to TRBJ1-2; TRBD1 agrees at 10 bases. J gave up 4 bases and V 2 bases, and 4 bases lay outside the gene matches. Germline lookup yields CDR1 MNHNS and CDR2 SASEGT. The CDR3 runs to 15 residues. The chain's CDR3 is CASSEFDRGLYGYTF. As DNA, the CDR3 is TGTGCCAGCAGTGAATTCGACAGGGGGCTCTATGGCTACACCTTC.

The rearrangement joins TRBV27 to TRBJ2-1; 11 nucleotides line up with TRBD2. The V segment lost 3 bases and the J segment 0 bases; nucleotides outside the gene matches: 10. CDR1 and CDR2 (germline): MNHEY, SMNVEV (reference sequence). The CDR3 runs 19 residues. The CDR3 DNA follows: TGTGCCAGCAGTTTTCGGGTAGCGGGGGGGTTGAGCTCCTACAATGAGCAGTTCTTC. Residues: CASSFRVAGGLSSYNEQFF.

Remarks on this clone: Additional DNA sequences in this sample encode the identical CDR3. CDR3 in DNA: TGTGCCAGCAGCACCACAGGGGACGGCTACACCTTC. This sequence encodes CASSTTGDGYTF. This chain joins TRBV6-5 and TRBJ1-2, with 7 bases identical to TRBD1. CDR1 and CDR2 (germline): MNHEY, SVGAGI. This CDR3 has 12 residues. Unmatched junction bases numbered 6, after V lost 6 bases and J lost 8 bases.

The rearrangement joins TRBV21-1 to TRBJ1-4; the table's D call TRBD1 went unverified against the DNA. TRBV21-1 is reported as a pseudogene. This CDR3 comprises 17 residues. The CDR3 nucleotides are TGTGCCAGCAGCAATACGGGACAGGGGGCGCCTAATGAAAAACTGTTTTTT. The encoded protein is CASSNTGQGAPNEKLFF.

The chain combines TRBV6-2 or TRBV6-3 with TRBJ2-1, with 13 bases identical to TRBD2. This CDR3 comprises 16 residues. Trimming took 4 bases from V and 6 from J; bases not matched to a gene: 6. The germline V gene has CDR1 MNHEY and CDR2 SVGEGT. In DNA, the CDR3 is TGTGCCAGCAGTTGGGGTAGGACTAGCGGGGGCAATGAGCAGTTCTTC. It codes for CASSWGRTSGGNEQFF.

This chain connects TRBV4-2 to TRBJ2-7; 10 nucleotides align to TRBD1. Germline loops: CDR1 LGHNA, CDR2 YNFKEQ. The CDR3 has 15 residues. Unmatched junction bases numbered 6, after V lost 1 base and J lost 6 bases. The DNA for the CDR3 is TGTGCCAGCAGCCAAGCCCGACAGGGGGCCGGCGAGCAGTACTTC. Protein sequence: CASSQARQGAGEQYF.

This chain uses TRBV15 with TRBJ2-5, with 9 positions matching TRBD2. The V segment lost 0 bases and the J segment 3 bases; nucleotides outside the gene matches: 8. In germline, CDR1 is LNHNV, CDR2 YYDKDF (reference sequence). This CDR3 is 17 amino acids long. CDR3 in amino acids: CATSRDLSVAGEETQYF. CDR3 sequence (DNA): TGTGCCACCAGCAGAGATCTGAGTGTAGCGGGGGAAGAGACCCAGTACTTC.

The gene calls are TRBV9 and TRBJ1-1; D is ambiguous. V lost 5 bases and J lost 2, with 13 bases in between. Germline lookup yields CDR1 SGDLS and CDR2 YYNGEE. This CDR3 region has 14 residues. This CDR3 reads CASSLGRANTEAFF. CDR3 DNA sequence: TGTGCCAGCAGTCTTGGGCGGGCCAACACTGAAGCTTTCTTT.

Note on this clone: Other DNA sequences in this sample translate to the same CDR3. CDR3 in amino acids: CASSIRGPANYGYTF. DNA for the CDR3: TGTGCCAGTAGTATCAGGGGCCCGGCTAACTATGGCTACACCTTC. The chain combines TRBV19 with TRBJ1-2, with a weak D call TRBD1 (6 bases). V was shortened by 3 bases and J by 0 bases, with 11 bases between the two germline ends. The CDR3 length is 15 residues. From germline, CDR1 is LNHDA and CDR2 SQIVND (reference sequence).

The V gene is TRBV4-1, the J gene TRBJ2-2; 9 bases agree with TRBD1. V dropped 5 bases and J dropped 6; count of bases not matched to a gene: 4. Germline CDR1 MGHRA, CDR2 YSYEKL. This CDR3 is built from 14 residues. Here the CDR3 DNA reads TGCGCCAGCAGCGCCCGACAGGGGGCCGGGGAGCTGTTTTTT. Residues: CASSARQGAGELFF.

The V gene is TRBV10-3, the J gene TRBJ1-2; 10 bases are shared with TRBD1. Germline values: CDR1 ENHRY, CDR2 SYGVKD. The CDR3 runs 13 residues. After removal of 4 bases from V and 6 bases from J, the junction contained 2 bases not matched to a gene. This CDR3 is CAISGDRGNGYTF. CDR3 nucleotide sequence: TGTGCCATCAGTGGGGACAGGGGAAATGGCTACACCTTC.

The V gene is TRBV6-5, the J gene TRBJ2-7; D is possibly TRBD1 (5 bases). This CDR3 is 13 amino acids long. Between the trimmed V and J ends, which lost 2 bases and 4 bases, there was a span of 9 bases. Germline CDR1 MNHEY, CDR2 SVGAGI. DNA of the CDR3: TGTGCCAGCAGTTACGGCGACAGTTACGAGCAGTACTTC. Protein product: CASSYGDSYEQYF.

This clone was recorded a few times. The J gene is TRBJ1-4, the V gene TRBV18, with a weak D call TRBD1 (6 bases). Germline V lookup: CDR1 KGHSH, CDR2 LQKENI. V dropped 3 bases and J dropped 4 bases, with 12 bases sitting between them. The CDR3 sequence is 15 residues long. The CDR3 region has the DNA TGTGCCAGCTCACCTGTCAACAGGGTTAATGAAAAACTGTTTTTT. It codes for CASSPVNRVNEKLFF.

This chain connects TRBV10-3 to TRBJ1-1, with a tentative D call TRBD1 (5 bases). CDR1 is ENHRY and CDR2 is SYGVKD in the germline V gene. Trimming removed 2 bases at V and 12 bases at J, with 10 bases between. This CDR3 has 11 amino acids. The CDR3 nucleotides read TGTGCCATCAGTGAGCGGGGGGAAACTTTCTTT. This encodes CAISERGETFF.